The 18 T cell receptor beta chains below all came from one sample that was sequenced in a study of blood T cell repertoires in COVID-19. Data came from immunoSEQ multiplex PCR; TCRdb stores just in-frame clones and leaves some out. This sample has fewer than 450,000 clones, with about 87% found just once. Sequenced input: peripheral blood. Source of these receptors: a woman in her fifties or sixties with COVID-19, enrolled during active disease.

The CDR3 spells CASSRGQTAEAFF. CDR3 DNA sequence: TGTGCCAGTAGCCGGGGACAGACAGCTGAAGCTTTCTTT. The gene calls are TRBV19 and TRBJ1-1, with TRBD1 identical over 7 bases. The CDR3 extends over 13 amino acids. V was clipped by 6 bases and J by 6 bases; unmatched bases: 7. Germline CDR1 LNHDA, CDR2 SQIVND (reference sequence).

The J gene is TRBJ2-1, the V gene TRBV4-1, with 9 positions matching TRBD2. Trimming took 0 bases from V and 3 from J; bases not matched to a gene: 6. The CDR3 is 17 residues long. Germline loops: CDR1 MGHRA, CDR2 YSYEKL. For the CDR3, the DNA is TGCGCCAGCAGCCAAGATCCGGGCGGGGGGGTCTACAATGAGCAGTTCTTC. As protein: CASSQDPGGGVYNEQFF.

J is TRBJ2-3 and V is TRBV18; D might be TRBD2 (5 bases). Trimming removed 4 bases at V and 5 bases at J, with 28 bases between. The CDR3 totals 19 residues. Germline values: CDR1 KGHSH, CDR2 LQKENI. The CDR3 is CASSQVFISRRLGGDTQYF. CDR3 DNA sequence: TGTGCCAGCTCACAGGTATTCATTAGCAGGCGGCTAGGAGGAGATACGCAGTATTTT.

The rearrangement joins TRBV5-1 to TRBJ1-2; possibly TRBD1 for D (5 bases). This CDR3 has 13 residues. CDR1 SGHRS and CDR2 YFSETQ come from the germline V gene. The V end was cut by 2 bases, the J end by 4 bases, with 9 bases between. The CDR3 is CASSFDSSYGYTF. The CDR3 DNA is TGCGCCAGCAGCTTTGACAGCTCCTATGGCTACACCTTC.

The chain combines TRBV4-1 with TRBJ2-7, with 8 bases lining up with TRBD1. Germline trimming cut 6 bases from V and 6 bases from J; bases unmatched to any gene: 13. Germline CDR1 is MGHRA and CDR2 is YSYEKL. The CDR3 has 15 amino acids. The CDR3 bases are TGCGCCAGCAGTCCGCAGGGGGCGAAGGCGGCCGAGCAGTACTTC. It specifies CASSPQGAKAAEQYF.

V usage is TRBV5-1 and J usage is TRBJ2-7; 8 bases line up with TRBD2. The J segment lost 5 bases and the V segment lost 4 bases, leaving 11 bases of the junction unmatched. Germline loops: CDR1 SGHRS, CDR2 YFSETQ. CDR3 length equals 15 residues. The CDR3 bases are TGCGCCAGCAGCAATCGACGGGGGGGCTCTGACGAGCAGTACTTC. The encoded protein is CASSNRRGGSDEQYF.

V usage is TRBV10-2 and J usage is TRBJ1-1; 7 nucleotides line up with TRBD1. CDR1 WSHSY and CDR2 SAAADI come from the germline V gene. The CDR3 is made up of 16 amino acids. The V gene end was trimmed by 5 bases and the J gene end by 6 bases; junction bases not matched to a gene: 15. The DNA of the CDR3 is TGCGCCAGCAGTATGCCAGGGGGTATTGGGGTCGCTGAAGCTTTCTTT. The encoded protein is CASSMPGGIGVAEAFF.

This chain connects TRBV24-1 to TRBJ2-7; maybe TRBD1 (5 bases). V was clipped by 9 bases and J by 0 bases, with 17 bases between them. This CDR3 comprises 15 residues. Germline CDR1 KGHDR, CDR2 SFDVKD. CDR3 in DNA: TGTGCCACCCGCTGCAGGGTCATGAGCTCCTACGAGCAGTACTTC. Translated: CATRCRVMSSYEQYF.

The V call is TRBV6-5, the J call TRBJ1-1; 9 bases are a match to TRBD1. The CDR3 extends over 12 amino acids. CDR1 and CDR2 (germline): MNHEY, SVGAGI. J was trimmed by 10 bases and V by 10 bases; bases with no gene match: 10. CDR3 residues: CATSNRGPRAFF. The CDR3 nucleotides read TGTGCCACTTCTAACAGGGGGCCTAGAGCTTTCTTT.

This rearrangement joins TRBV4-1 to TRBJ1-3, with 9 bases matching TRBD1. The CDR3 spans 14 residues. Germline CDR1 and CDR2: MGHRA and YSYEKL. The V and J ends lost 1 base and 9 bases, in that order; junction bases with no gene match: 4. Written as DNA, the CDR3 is TGCGCCAGCAGCCAAGCCGGGACAGGGACCACCATATATTTT. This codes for CASSQAGTGTTIYF.

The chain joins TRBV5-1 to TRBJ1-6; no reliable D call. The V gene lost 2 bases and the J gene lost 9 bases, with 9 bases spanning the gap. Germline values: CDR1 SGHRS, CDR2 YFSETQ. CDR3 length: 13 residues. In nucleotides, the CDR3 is TGCGCCAGCAGCTTAAATCGGGGTTCACCCCTCCACTTT. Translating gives CASSLNRGSPLHF.

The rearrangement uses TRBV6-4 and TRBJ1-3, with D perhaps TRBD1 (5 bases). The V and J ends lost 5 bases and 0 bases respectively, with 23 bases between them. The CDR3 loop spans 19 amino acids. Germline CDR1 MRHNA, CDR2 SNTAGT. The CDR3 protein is CASSSIPGLPGRSGNTIYF. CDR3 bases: TGTGCCAGCAGTTCTATCCCGGGACTCCCAGGACGCTCTGGAAACACCATATATTTT.

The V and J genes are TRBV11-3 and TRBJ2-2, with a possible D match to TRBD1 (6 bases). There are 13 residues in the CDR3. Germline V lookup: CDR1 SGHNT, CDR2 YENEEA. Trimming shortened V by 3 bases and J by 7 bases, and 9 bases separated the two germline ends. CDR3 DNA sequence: TGTGCCAGCAGCTTTGGGACATACGGGGAGCTGTTTTTT. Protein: CASSFGTYGELFF. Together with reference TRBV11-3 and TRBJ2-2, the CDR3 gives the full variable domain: EAGVVQSPRYKIIEKKQPVAFWCNPISGHNTLYWYLQNLGQGPELLIRYENEEAVDDSQLPKDRFSAERLKGVDSTLKIQPAELGDSAVYLCASSFGTYGELFFGEGSRLTVL.

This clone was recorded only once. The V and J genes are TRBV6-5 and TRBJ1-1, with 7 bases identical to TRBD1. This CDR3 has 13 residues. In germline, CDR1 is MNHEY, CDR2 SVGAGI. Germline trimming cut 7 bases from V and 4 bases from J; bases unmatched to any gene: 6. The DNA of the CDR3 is TGTGCCAGCAATAAAAACAGGGGCACTGAAGCTTTCTTT. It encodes CASNKNRGTEAFF.

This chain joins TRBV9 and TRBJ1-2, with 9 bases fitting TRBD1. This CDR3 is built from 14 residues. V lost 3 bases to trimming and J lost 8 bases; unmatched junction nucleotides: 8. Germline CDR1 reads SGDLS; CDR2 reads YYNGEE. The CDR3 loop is CASSAPGTGNGYTF. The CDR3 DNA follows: TGTGCCAGCAGCGCCCCCGGGACAGGGAACGGCTACACCTTC.

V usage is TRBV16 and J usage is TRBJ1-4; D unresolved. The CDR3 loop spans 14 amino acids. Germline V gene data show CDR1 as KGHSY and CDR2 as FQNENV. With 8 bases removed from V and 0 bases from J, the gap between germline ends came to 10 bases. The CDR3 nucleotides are TGTGCCAGCGAAACGAGCGCAACTAATGAAAAACTGTTTTTT. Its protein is CASETSATNEKLFF.

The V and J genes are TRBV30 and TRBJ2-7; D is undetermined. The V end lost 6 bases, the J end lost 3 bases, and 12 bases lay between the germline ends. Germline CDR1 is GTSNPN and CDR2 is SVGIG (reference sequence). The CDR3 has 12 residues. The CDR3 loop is CACIEIYYEQYF. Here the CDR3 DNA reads TGTGCCTGTATCGAGATATACTACGAGCAGTACTTC.

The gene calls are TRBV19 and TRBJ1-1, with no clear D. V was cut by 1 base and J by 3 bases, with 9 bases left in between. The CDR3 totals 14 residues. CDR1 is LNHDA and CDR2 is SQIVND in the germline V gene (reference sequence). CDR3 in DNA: TGTGCCAGTAGTATAGCCAGGTCAGACACTGAAGCTTTCTTT. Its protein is CASSIARSDTEAFF. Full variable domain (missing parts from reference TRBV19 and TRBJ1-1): DGGITQSPKYLFRKEGQNVTLSCEQNLNHDAMYWYRQDPGQGLRLIYYSQIVNDFQKGDIAEGYSVSREKKESFPLTVTSAQKNPTAFYLCASSIARSDTEAFFGQGTRLTVV.